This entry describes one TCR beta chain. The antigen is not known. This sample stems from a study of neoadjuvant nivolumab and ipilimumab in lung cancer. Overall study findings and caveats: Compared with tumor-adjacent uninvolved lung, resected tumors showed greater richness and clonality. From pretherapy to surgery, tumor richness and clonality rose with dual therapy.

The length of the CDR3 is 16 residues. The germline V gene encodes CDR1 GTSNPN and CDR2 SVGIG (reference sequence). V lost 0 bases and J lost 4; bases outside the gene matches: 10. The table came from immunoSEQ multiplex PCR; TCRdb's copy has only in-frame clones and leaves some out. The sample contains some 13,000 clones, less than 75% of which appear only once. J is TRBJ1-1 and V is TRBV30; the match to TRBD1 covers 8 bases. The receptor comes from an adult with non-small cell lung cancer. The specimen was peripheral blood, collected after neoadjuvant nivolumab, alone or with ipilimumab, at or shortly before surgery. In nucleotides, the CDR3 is TGTGCCTGGAGTGTAGGACAGGGATGGGGGCGCACTGAAGCTTTCTTT. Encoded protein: CAWSVGQGWGRTEAFF.